Listed below are T cell receptor beta chains from one sample, sequenced in a study of CD8 T cells in ankylosing spondylitis. TCRdb ran MiXCR on the 5' RACE reads and lists one entry per CDR3 protein. The sample has around 450,000 distinct CDR3 sequences, 25% to 30% seen once; the top ten hold under 0.9%. The source material was blood, either unsorted or a sorted T cell fraction (not recorded which). Source of these receptors: a male donor with ankylosing spondylitis. The CDR3 runs from the conserved cysteine through the conserved F or W. D genes are given only for firm matches. Expanded clones get a size class; other rows say once, few or many, or leave the size out.

v_call	j_call	clone_size	cdr3_length	d_call	cdr3_nt	cdr3_aa
TRBV20-1	TRBJ2-1	-	15	-	TGCAGTGCTAGAGTCCGGGGGTCTATTTACAATGAGCAGTTCTTC	CSARVRGSIYNEQFF
TRBV29-1	TRBJ1-2	-	12	-	TGCAGCGTTACAGGGAGCTGGGATGGCTACACCTTC	CSVTGSWDGYTF
TRBV3-1	TRBJ1-1	few	16	-	TGTGCCAGCAGCCAAGAACCCGCGGGGGCGGGCACTGAAGCTTTCTTT	CASSQEPAGAGTEAFF
TRBV3-1	TRBJ2-2	few	18	-	TGTGCCAGCAGTCTGGAGGATAGACGTTATTCGAACACCGGGGAGCTGTTTTTT	CASSLEDRRYSNTGELFF
TRBV5-1	TRBJ1-6	few	15	TRBD1	TGCGCCAGCAGCCGAGATGGGACAGCCAATTCACCCCTCCACTTT	CASSRDGTANSPLHF
TRBV7-2	TRBJ2-5	-	14	-	TGTGCCAGCAGCTTAGCACGGATTCGGAGTCCCCAGTACTTC	CASSLARIRSPQYF
TRBV25-1	TRBJ2-1	-	12	-	TGTGCCAGCAGTGAATTCCCCAATGAGCAGTTCTTC	CASSEFPNEQFF
TRBV24-1	TRBJ2-3	-	16	-	TGTGCCACCAGTGACCCCAAAGGGACGCAGCAGGGTACGCAGTATTTT	CATSDPKGTQQGTQYF
TRBV3-1	TRBJ1-2	few	14	-	TGTGCCAGCAGCCTAAATGGGGGTGACGATGGCTACACCTTC	CASSLNGGDDGYTF
TRBV25-1	TRBJ2-5	-	14	-	TGTGCCAGCAGTGAATCCGGCGTGGGCGAGACCCAGTACTTC	CASSESGVGETQYF
TRBV7-8	TRBJ2-3	-	13	-	TGTGCCAGCAGCTTAGGTCCCCCAGATACGCAGTATTTT	CASSLGPPDTQYF
TRBV20-1	TRBJ1-5	few	14	TRBD1	TGCAGTGCTGGGGGACAGTTTAGCAATCAGCCCCAGCATTTT	CSAGGQFSNQPQHF
TRBV5-1	TRBJ2-1	-	15	TRBD2	TGCGCCAGCAGCCATCTCGGGACTAGCGGACATGAGCAGTTCTTC	CASSHLGTSGHEQFF
TRBV5-1	TRBJ2-1	-	15	-	TGCGCCAGCAGCCCACACGGAAGCTCCTACAATGAGCAGTTCTTC	CASSPHGSSYNEQFF
TRBV29-1	TRBJ2-1	-	14	-	TGCAGCGTTGAGGGGGGCAGCTCCTACAATGAGCAGTTCTTC	CSVEGGSSYNEQFF
TRBV24-1	TRBJ2-1	few	16	-	TGTGCCACCAGTGACCAGACTAGTACAACGTCCTATGAGCAGTTCTTC	CATSDQTSTTSYEQFF
TRBV3-1	TRBJ2-3	-	14	-	TGTGCCAGCAGCCCCGGGAGCCCGACAGATACGCAGTATTTT	CASSPGSPTDTQYF
TRBV25-1	TRBJ1-5	-	12	-	TGTGCCAGATACCGGACAAGCCTGGGTCAGCATTTT	CARYRTSLGQHF